The entry that follows covers one T cell receptor beta chain sequence. The antigen remains undetermined. Per germline, CDR1 SQVTM and CDR2 ANQGSEA. There are 11 residues in the CDR3. V lost 2 bases to trimming and J lost 14 bases; unmatched junction nucleotides: 0. These data originate in a study of breast tumors, draining lymph nodes, adjacent tissues. TCRdb itself ran the multiplex PCR reads through MiXCR, one entry per CDR3 protein. The table records some 200,000 distinct CDR3 sequences, roughly 31% of them present only once. Samples came from axillary lymph nodes draining the breast cancer. The study's findings and limits: Luminal-like breast cancer showed significantly greater tumor-nontumor repertoire similarity than basal-like breast cancer did. The data were judged consistent with most tumor T cells coming from lymph node and expanding in tumor.

The clonotype originates from a female donor with breast cancer. Some clones in this sample may be carry-over from other donors' samples. The sample consisted of axillary lymph node tissue. The J gene is TRBJ2-1, the V gene TRBV29-1; 13 bases match TRBD2. The CDR3 DNA is TGCAGCGTTGAAACTAGCGGGGGGGAGTTCTTC. This encodes CSVETSGGEFF.